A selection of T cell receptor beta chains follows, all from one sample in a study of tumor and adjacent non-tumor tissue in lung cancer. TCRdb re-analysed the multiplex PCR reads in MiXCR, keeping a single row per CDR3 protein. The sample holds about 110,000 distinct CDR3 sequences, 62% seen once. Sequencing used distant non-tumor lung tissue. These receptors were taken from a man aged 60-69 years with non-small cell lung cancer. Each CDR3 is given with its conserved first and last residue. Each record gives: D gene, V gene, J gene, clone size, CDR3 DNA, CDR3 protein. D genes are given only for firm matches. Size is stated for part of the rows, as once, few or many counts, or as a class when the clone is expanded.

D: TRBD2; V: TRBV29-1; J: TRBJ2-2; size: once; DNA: TGCAACGTGTACGGGACTAGTGGAACGAACACCGGGGAGCTGTCTTTT; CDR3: CNVYGTSGTNTGELSF
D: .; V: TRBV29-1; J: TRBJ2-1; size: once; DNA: TGCAGGGCTGTGGAAGACAATCCCACGGAGCAGTTCTTC; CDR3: CRAVEDNPTEQFF
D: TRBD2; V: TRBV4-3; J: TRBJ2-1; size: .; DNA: TGCGCAAGCAGCCCCCGACTAGCCAGCGAGGAGCAGTTCTTC; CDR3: CASSPRLASEEQFF
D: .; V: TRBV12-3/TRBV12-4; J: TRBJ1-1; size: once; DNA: TGTGCCAGCACTTTGGGGGCCGGCAGGAACACTGAAGCCTTCTTT; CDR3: CASTLGAGRNTEAFF
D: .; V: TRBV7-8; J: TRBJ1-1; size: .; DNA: TGTGCCGGCAGCGATAGGACGGGCAACACTGAAACTTTCTTT; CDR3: CAGSDRTGNTETFF
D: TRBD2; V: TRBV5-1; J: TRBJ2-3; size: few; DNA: TGCGCCAGCACCTTCTTTCCTACTAGCGGGAGCACAGATACGCAGTATTTT; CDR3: CASTFFPTSGSTDTQYF
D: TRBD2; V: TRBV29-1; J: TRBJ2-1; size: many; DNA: TGCAGCGTTGAGACACTAGCGGGGTGGGATGAGCAGTTCTTC; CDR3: CSVETLAGWDEQFF
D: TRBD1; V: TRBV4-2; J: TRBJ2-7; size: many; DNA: TGTGCCAGCAGCCAGGGGGACAGGGGGCGACTGTACTTC; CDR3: CASSQGDRGRLYF
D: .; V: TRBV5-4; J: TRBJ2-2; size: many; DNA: TGTGCCAGCAGCTTTAACACTGGAGCCTCCGGGGAGCTGTTTTTT; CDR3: CASSFNTGASGELFF
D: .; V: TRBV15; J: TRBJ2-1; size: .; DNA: TGTGCCACCAGCATAGAGGGTGAGCAGTTCTTC; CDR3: CATSIEGEQFF
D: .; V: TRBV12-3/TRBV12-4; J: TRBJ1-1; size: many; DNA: TGTGCCAGCCAGCCCTTGAACACTGAAGCTTTCTTT; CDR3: CASQPLNTEAFF
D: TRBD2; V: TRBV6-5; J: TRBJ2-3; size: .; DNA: TGTGCCAGTAAGGGACTAGCGCCCGTCAGTGGGGATACGCAGTATTTT; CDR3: CASKGLAPVSGDTQYF
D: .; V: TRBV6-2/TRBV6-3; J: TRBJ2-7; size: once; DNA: TGTGCCAGCAGGACAAGACAAGGGTCCTACGAGCAGTATTTC; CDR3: CASRTRQGSYEQYF
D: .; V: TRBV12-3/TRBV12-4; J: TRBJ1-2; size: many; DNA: TGTGCCAGCAGTACGACAGGTCGTTTAGATGGCTACACCTTC; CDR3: CASSTTGRLDGYTF
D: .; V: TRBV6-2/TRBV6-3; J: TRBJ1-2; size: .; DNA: TGTGCCAGCAGCCGCGGGGACGTGATGGGCTACACCTTC; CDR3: CASSRGDVMGYTF
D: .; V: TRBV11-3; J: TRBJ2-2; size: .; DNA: TGTGCCAGCAACCCGACGACGGGTGGTACCGGGGAGCTGTTTTTT; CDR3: CASNPTTGGTGELFF
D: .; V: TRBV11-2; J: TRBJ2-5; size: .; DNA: TGTGCCAGCAGCCCCCATACCAACGGGGTGGGGGAGACCCAGTACTTC; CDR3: CASSPHTNGVGETQYF
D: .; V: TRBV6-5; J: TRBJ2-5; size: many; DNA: TGTGCCAGCAGTTCCGCTGGAGAGACCCAGTACTTC; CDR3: CASSSAGETQYF
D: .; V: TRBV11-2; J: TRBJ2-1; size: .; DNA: TGTGCCATCAGCTTAGCCCACTGGGGCGATAACGAGCAGTTCTTC; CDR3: CAISLAHWGDNEQFF
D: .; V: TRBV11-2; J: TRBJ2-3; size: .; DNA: TGTGCCAGCGGCTTAGCCTCAGATACGCAGTATTTT; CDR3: CASGLASDTQYF
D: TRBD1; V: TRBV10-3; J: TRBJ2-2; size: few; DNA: TGTGCCATCAGTTCCGACAGGGCGTTAAACGGGGAGCTGTTTTTT; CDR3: CAISSDRALNGELFF
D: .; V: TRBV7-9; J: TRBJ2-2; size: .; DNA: TGTGCCAGCAGCTTAATCGGGATCACCGGGGAGCTGTTTTTT; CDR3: CASSLIGITGELFF
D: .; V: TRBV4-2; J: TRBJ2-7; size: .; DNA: TGTGCCAGCAGCCAAGAGGTGGGCGTTTCCTACGTGCAGTACTTC; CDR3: CASSQEVGVSYVQYF
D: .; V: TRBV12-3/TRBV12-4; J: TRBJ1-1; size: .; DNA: TGTGCCAGCAGTTTCGGTGTGAACGCTGAAGCTTCCTTT; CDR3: CASSFGVNAEASF
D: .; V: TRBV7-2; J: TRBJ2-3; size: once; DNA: TGTGCCAGCAGCTATAGGACGAGTAGCACAGATACGCAGTATTTT; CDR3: CASSYRTSSTDTQYF
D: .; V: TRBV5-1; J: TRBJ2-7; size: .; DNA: TGCGCCAGCAGCCCCCCAACCGGAGCAGGATTTTACGAGCAGTACTTC; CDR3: CASSPPTGAGFYEQYF